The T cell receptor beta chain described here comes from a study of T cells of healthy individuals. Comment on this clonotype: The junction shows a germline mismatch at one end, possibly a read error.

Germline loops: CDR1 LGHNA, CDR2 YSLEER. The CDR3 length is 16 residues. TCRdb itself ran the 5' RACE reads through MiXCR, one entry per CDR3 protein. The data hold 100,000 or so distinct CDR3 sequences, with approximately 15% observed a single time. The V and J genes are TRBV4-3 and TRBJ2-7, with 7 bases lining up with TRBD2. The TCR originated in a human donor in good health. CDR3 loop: CASSPHPGRDCYGQYF. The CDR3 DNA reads TGCGCCAGCAGCCCCCACCCGGGGAGGGACTGCTACGGGCAGTACTTC.